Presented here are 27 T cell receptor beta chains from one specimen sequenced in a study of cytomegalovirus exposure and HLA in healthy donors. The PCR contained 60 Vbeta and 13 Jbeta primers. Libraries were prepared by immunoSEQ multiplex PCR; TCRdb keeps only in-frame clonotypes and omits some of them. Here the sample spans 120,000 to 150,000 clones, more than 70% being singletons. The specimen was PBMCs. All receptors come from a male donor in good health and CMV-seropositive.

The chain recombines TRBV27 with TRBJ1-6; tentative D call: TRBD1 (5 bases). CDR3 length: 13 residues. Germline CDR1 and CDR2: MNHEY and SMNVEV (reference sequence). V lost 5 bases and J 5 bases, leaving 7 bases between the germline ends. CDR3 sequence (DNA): TGTGCCAGCAGTCGACAGAATAATTCACCCCTCCACTTT. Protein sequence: CASSRQNNSPLHF.

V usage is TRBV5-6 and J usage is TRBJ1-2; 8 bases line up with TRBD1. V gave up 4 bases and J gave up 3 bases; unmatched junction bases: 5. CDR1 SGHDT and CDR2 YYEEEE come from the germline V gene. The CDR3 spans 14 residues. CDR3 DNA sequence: TGTGCCAGCAGCCCAGGGGACAGGTACTATGGCTACACCTTC. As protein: CASSPGDRYYGYTF. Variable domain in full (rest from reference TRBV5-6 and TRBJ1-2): DAGVTQSPTHLIKTRGQQVTLRCSPKSGHDTVSWYQQALGQGPQFIFQYYEEEERQRGNFPDRFSGHQFPNYSSELNVNALLLGDSALYLCASSPGDRYYGYTFGSGTRLTVV.

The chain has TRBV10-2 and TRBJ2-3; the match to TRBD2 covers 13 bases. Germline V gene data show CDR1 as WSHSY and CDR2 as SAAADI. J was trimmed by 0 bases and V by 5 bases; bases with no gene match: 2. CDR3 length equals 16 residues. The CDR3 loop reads CASSRTSGGSTDTQYF. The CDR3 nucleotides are TGCGCCAGCAGTCGGACTAGCGGGGGTAGCACAGATACGCAGTATTTT.

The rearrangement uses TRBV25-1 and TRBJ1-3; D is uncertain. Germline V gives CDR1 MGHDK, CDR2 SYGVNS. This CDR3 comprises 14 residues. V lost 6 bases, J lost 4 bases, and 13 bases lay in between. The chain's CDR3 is CASRSGSSGNTIYF. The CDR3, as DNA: TGTGCCAGCAGGTCAGGCTCTTCGGGAAACACCATATATTTT.

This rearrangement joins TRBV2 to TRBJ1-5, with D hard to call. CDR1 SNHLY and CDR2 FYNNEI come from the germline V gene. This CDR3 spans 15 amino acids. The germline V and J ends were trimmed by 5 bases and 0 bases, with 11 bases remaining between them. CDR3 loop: CASSRDTPSNQPQHF. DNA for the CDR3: TGTGCCAGCAGTCGAGACACACCTAGCAATCAGCCCCAGCATTTT.

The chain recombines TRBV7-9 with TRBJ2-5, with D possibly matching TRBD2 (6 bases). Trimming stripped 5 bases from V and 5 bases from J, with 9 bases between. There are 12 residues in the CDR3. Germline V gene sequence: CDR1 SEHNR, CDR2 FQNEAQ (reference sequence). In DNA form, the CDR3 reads TGTGCCAGCAGCCCGGAGGGTGAGACCCAGTACTTC. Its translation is CASSPEGETQYF.

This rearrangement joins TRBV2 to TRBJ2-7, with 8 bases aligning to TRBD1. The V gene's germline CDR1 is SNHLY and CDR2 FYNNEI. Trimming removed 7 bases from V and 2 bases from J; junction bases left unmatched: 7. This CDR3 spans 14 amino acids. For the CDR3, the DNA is TGTGCCAGCACCGCGGAGACAGGGGCCTACGAGCAGTACTTC. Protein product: CASTAETGAYEQYF.

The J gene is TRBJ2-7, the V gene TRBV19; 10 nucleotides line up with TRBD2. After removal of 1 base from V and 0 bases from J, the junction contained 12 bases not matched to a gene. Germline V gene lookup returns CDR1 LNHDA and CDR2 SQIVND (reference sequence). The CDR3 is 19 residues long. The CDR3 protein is CASSIGGLAGELVSYEQYF. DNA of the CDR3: TGTGCCAGTAGTATAGGAGGGCTAGCGGGGGAACTCGTCTCCTACGAGCAGTACTTC.

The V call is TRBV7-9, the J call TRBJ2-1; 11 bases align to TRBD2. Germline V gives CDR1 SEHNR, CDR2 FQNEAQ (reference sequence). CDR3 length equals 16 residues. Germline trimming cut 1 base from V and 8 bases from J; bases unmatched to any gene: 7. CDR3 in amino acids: CASSLGNSGRADEQFF. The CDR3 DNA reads TGTGCCAGCAGCTTAGGAAATAGCGGGAGGGCCGATGAGCAGTTCTTC.

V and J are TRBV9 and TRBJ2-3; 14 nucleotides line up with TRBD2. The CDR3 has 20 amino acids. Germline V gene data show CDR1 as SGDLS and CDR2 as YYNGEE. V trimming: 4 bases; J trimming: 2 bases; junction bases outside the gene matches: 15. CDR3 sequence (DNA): TGTGCCAGCAGCTTAGAATCGGGACTAGCGGGAGTGGGGGCCACAGATACGCAGTATTTT. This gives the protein CASSLESGLAGVGATDTQYF.

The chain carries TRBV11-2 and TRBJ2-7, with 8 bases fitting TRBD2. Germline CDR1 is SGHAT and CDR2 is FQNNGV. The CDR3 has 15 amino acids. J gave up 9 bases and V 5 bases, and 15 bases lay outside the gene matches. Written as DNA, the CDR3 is TGTGCCAGCAGCACGGGGGGGACTAGAATGACCGGGCAGTACTTC. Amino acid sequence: CASSTGGTRMTGQYF.

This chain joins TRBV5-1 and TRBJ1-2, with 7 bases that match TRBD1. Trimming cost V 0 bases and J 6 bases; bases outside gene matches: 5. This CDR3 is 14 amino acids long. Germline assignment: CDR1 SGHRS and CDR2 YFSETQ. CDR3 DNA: TGCGCCAGCAGCTTGGGGACAGGAATACATGGCTACACCTTC. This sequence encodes CASSLGTGIHGYTF.

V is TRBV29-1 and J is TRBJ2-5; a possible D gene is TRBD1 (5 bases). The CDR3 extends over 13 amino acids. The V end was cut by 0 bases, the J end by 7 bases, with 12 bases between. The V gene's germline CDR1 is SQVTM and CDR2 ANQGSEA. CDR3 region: CSVEDLQVGTQYF. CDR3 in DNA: TGCAGCGTTGAAGATTTACAGGTGGGGACCCAGTACTTC.

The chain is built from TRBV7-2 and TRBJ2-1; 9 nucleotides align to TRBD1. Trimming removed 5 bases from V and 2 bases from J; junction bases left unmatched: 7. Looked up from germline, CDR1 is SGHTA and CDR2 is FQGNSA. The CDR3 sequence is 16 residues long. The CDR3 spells CASSVQGALTYNEQFF. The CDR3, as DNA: TGTGCCAGCAGCGTACAGGGGGCGCTAACCTACAATGAGCAGTTCTTC.

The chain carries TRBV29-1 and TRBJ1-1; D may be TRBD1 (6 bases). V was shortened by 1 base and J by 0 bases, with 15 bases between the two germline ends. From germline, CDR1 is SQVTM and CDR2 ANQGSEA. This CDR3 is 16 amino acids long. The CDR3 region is CSVEGAAGVLNTEAFF. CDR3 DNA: TGCAGCGTTGAAGGGGCGGCAGGGGTTTTGAACACTGAAGCTTTCTTT.

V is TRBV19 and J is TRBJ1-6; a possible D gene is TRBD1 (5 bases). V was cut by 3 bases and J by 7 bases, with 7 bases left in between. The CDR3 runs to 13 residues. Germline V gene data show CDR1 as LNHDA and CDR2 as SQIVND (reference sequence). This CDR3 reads CASSIPGNSPLHF. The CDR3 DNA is TGTGCCAGTAGTATTCCAGGGAATTCACCCCTCCACTTT. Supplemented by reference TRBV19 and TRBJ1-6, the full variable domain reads DGGITQSPKYLFRKEGQNVTLSCEQNLNHDAMYWYRQDPGQGLRLIYYSQIVNDFQKGDIAEGYSVSREKKESFPLTVTSAQKNPTAFYLCASSIPGNSPLHFGNGTRLTVT.

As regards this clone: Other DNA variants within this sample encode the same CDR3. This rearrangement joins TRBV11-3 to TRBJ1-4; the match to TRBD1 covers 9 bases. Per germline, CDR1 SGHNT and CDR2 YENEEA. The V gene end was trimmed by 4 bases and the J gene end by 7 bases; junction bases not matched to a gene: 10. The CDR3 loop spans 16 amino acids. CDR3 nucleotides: TGTGCCAGCAGCTACCCAGGCGGACAGGGGACTGAAAAACTGTTTTTT. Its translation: CASSYPGGQGTEKLFF.

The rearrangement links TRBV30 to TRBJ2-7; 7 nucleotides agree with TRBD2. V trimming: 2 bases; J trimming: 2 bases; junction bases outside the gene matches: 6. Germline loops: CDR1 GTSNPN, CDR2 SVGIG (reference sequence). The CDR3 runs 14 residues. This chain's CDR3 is CAWSKGAGAYEQYF. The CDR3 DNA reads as TGTGCCTGGAGTAAGGGCGCGGGGGCCTACGAGCAGTACTTC.

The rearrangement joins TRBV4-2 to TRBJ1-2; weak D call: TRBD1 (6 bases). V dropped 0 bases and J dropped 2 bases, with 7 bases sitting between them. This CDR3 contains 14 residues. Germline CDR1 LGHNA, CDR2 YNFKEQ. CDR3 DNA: TGTGCCAGCAGCCAAGATGGACAGAACTATGGCTACACCTTC. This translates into CASSQDGQNYGYTF.

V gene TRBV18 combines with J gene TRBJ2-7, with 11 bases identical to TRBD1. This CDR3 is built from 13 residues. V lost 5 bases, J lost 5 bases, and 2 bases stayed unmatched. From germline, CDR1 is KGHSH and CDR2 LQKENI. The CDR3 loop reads CASSRTGGHEQYF. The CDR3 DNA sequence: TGTGCCAGCTCAAGGACAGGGGGCCACGAGCAGTACTTC.

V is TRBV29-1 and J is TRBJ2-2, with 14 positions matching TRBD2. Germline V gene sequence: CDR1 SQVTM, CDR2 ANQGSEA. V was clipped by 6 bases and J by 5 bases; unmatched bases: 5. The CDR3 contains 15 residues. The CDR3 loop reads CSVRTSGRPTGELFF. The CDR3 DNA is TGCAGCGTCCGGACTAGCGGGAGGCCGACCGGGGAGCTGTTTTTT.

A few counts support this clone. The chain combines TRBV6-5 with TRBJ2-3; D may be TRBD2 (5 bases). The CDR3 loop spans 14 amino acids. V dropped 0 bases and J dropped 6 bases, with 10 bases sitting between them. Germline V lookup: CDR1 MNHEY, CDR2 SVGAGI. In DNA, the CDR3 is TGTGCCAGCAGTTACTCGGGGAGCCAGGATACGCAGTATTTT. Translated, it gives CASSYSGSQDTQYF.

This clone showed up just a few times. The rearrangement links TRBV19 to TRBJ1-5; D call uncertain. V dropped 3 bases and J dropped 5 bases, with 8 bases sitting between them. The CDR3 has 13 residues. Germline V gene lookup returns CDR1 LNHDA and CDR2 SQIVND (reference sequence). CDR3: CASSISLDQPQHF. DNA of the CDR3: TGTGCCAGTAGTATCAGTTTGGATCAGCCCCAGCATTTT.

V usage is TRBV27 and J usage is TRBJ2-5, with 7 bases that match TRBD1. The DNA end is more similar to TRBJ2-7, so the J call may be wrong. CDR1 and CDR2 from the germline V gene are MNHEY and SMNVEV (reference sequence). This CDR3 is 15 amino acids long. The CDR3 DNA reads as TGTGCCAGCACCGGACAGGTGCTACCCAGATCCGAGCAGTACTTC. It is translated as CASTGQVLPRSEQYF.

The CDR3 coding sequence is TGCGCCAGCAGCTTGACGACTAGCGGGGGGGCAGATACGCAGTATTTT. Amino acid sequence: CASSLTTSGGADTQYF. The V call is TRBV5-1, the J call TRBJ2-3, with 14 bases fitting TRBD2. The CDR3 runs 16 residues. CDR1 is SGHRS, CDR2 YFSETQ, per germline. V trimming: 1 base; J trimming: 4 bases; junction bases outside the gene matches: 2.

The CDR3: CASSVDGTGYEGYTF. DNA of the CDR3: TGTGCCAGCAGCGTAGATGGGACAGGGTATGAGGGCTACACCTTC. J is TRBJ1-2 and V is TRBV9; 9 nucleotides match TRBD1. Trimming at V came to 0 bases and at J to 8 bases, leaving 8 bases not matched to a gene. The CDR3 is 15 amino acids. Germline V CDR1 and CDR2: SGDLS, YYNGEE.

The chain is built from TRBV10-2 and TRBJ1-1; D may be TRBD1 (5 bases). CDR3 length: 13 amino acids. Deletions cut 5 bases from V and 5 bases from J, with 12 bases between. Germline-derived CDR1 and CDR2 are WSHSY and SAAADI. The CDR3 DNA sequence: TGCGCCAGCAGTCTCGGGGGGGATACTGAAGCTTTCTTT. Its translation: CASSLGGDTEAFF.